This T cell receptor (beta chain) came from a study of human T cells and chemical hapten exposure. This clonotype has more than one count but fewer than ten. Germline assignment: CDR1 SEHNR and CDR2 FQNEAQ (reference sequence). V lost 3 bases, J lost 3 bases, and 18 bases lay in between. The CDR3 consists of 16 residues. Time point specified: patch test 1, 2 weeks after DPC sensitization. The treatment: therapeutic diphenylcyclopropenone sensitization with weekly scalp DPC. TCRdb reanalysed the RACE reads using MiXCR and keeps one entry per CDR3 protein. The sample has 100,000 or so distinct CDR3 sequences; approximately 11% are singletons.

Material: whole blood, obtained in connection with sensitization to the hapten diphenylcyclopropenone (DPC). The chain recombines TRBV7-9 with TRBJ2-7; TRBD1 might be the D (6 bases). The origin of this receptor is a woman aged 40 to 50 with alopecia areata. Some clones in this sample may be carry-over from other donors' samples. The CDR3 DNA reads as TGTGCCAGCAGCTTGTTCGGGGCAGGGGTAGTCTACGAGCAGTACTTC. It is translated as CASSLFGAGVVYEQYF. The full variable domain, completed using reference TRBV7-9 and TRBJ2-7, is DTGVSQNPRHKITKRGQNVTFRCDPISEHNRLYWYRQTLGQGPEFLTYFQNEAQLEKSRLLSDRFSAERPKGSFSTLEIQRTEQGDSAMYLCASSLFGAGVVYEQYFGPGTRLTVT.